This TCR beta chain was profiled in a study of T cell repertoires in cytomegalovirus infection. There are 15 residues in the CDR3. The germline V gene has CDR1 MNHNS and CDR2 SASEGT. Losses at the gene ends were 4 bases for V and 4 bases for J; bases not matched to a gene: 4. Worth noting for this clonotype: No antigen is known for it.

Each CDR3 protein is one row after TCRdb ran MiXCR on the reads. This table has about 83,000 distinct CDR3 sequences, over 25% appearing once. The receptor was isolated from a human donor in good health (CMV status not recorded). Some clones in this sample may be carry-over from other donors' samples. The J gene is TRBJ2-1, the V gene TRBV6-1; 10 bases map to TRBD2. The sequencing used CD8+ T cells from cultured PBMCs, collected from culture after CMV antigen stimulation. The chain's CDR3 is CASSGSGGGYNEQFF. The CDR3 DNA reads TGTGCCAGCAGTGGAAGCGGGGGGGGTTACAATGAGCAGTTCTTC.